This T cell receptor (beta chain) was observed in a study of blood T cell repertoires in COVID-19. On the study more broadly: Sites across the United States, Italy and Spain contributed samples from acute and convalescent COVID-19.

Those enrolled, adults aged 18 to 89 years, came from some 23 US areas. This clone has a handful of counts. As handled by the study authors: The assay estimated nucleated cells by amplifying reference gene primers. The assay was immunoSEQ multiplex PCR, and TCRdb's table has in-frame clones only and misses some. The V and J calls and clone size were taken over from that table, and D and trimming were inferred from the DNA. The sample carries about 270,000 clones, about 85% recorded once. The source of this sequence is a woman between 45 and 60 years old who had recovered from COVID-19. Input material: PBMCs or T cells enriched from blood (not recorded which).

In DNA form, the CDR3 reads TGTGCCAGCAGCTTAGCGGGCGGGGTAAGTCAGCCCCAGCATTTT. Translation gives CASSLAGGVSQPQHF. The chain is built from TRBV7-9 and TRBJ1-5, with D unclear. CDR1 SEHNR and CDR2 FQNEAQ come from the germline V gene (reference sequence). Trimming cost V 0 bases and J 6 bases, with 12 bases left between them. The CDR3 spans 15 residues.